The sequence of this T cell receptor beta chain was determined in a study of T cell responses to AZD1222 COVID-19 vaccine. Libraries were prepared by immunoSEQ multiplex PCR; TCRdb keeps only in-frame clonotypes and omits some of them. The sample carries fewer than 110,000 clones, over 75% recorded once. Investigators merged groups given second doses at roughly 4 or roughly 12 weeks. V was trimmed by 5 bases and J by 3 bases, leaving 8 bases between them. Per the germline V gene, CDR1 is SGHTA and CDR2 is FQGNSA. This CDR3 is built from 13 residues. The receptor comes from an adult who received the AZD1222 COVID-19 vaccine. V gene TRBV7-2 combines with J gene TRBJ1-5; D possibly corresponds to TRBD1 (5 bases). The specimen comprised peripheral blood, sampled 28 days after the second AZD1222 dose. The CDR3 sequence: CASSRQPNQPQHF. CDR3 nucleotides: TGTGCCAGCAGCCGACAGCCCAATCAGCCCCAGCATTTT.